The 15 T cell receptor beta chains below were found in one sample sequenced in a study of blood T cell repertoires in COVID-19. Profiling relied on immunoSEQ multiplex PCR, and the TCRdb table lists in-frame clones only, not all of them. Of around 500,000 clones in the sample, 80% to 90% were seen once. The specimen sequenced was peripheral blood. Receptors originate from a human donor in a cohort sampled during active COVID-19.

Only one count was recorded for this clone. For the CDR3, the DNA is TGTGCCAGCAGCCTGAACCAGGCTGATAATTCACCCCTCCACTTT. This sequence encodes CASSLNQADNSPLHF. This chain connects TRBV7-3 to TRBJ1-6; D gene unclear. The CDR3 runs to 15 residues. Trimming pared 5 bases from V and 5 bases from J, leaving 13 bases between. Germline-derived CDR1 and CDR2 are SGHTA and FQGTGA.

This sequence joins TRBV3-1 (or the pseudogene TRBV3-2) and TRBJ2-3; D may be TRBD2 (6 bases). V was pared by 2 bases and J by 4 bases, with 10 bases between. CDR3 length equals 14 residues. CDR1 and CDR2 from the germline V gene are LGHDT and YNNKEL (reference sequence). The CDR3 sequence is CASSQIAGSDTQYF. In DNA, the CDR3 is TGTGCCAGCAGCCAAATTGCGGGGTCAGATACGCAGTATTTT.

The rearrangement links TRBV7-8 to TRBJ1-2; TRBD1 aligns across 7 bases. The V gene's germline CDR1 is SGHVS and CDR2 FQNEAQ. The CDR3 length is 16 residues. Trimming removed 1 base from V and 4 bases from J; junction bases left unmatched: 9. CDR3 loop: CASSLGPRQGVYGYTF. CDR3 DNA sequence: TGTGCCAGCAGCTTAGGCCCCAGGCAGGGGGTCTATGGCTACACCTTC.

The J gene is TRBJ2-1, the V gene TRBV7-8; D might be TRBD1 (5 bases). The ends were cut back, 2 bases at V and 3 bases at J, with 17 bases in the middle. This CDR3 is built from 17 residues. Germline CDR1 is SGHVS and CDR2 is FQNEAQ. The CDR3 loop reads CASSLKGIPIYYNEQFF. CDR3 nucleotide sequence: TGTGCCAGCAGCTTAAAGGGGATACCCATTTACTACAATGAGCAGTTCTTC.

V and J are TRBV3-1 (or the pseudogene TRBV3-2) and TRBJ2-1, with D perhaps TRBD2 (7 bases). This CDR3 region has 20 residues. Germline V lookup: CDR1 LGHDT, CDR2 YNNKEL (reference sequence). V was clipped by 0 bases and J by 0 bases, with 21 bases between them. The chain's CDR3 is CASSQERFGGGESSYNEQFF. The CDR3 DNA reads TGTGCCAGCAGCCAAGAAAGGTTCGGCGGGGGCGAAAGCTCCTACAATGAGCAGTTCTTC.

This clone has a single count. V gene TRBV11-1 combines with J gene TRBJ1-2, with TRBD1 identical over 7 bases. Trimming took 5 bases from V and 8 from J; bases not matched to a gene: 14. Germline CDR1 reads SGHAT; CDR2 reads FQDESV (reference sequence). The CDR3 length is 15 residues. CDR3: CASSAEEGATGGYTF. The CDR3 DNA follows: TGTGCCAGCAGCGCAGAGGAGGGGGCGACGGGCGGCTACACCTTC.

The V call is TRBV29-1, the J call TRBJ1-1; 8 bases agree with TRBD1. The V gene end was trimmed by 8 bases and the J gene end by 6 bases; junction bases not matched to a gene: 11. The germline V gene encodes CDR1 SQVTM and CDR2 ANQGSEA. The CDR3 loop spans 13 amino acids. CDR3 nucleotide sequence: TGCAGCACCTCCTCAGGGGGCTTGGCTGAAGCTTTCTTT. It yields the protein CSTSSGGLAEAFF.

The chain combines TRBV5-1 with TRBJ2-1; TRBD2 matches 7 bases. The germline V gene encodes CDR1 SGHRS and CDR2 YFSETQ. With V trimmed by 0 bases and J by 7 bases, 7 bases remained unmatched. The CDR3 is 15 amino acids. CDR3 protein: CASSLESSGQNEQFF. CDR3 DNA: TGCGCCAGCAGCTTGGAAAGTAGCGGGCAGAATGAGCAGTTCTTC.

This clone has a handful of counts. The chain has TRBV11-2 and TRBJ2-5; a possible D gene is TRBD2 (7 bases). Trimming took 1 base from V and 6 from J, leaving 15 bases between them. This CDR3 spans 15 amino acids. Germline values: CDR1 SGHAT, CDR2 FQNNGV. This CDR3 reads CASSLVGGPQQTQYF. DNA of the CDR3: TGTGCCAGCAGCTTAGTGGGGGGGCCACAGCAGACCCAGTACTTC.

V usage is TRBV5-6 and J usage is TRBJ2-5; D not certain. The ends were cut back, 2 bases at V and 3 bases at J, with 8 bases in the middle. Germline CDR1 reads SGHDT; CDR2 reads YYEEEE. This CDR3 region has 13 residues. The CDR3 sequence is CASSFPREETQYF. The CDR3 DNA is TGTGCCAGCAGCTTCCCTAGAGAAGAGACCCAGTACTTC.

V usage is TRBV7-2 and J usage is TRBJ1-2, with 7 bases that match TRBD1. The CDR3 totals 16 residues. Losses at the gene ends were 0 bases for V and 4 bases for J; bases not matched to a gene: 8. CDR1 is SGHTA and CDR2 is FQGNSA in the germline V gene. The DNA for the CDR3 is TGTGCCAGCAGCTTAGCCACCGGGACAGTCATCTATGGCTACACCTTC. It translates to CASSLATGTVIYGYTF.

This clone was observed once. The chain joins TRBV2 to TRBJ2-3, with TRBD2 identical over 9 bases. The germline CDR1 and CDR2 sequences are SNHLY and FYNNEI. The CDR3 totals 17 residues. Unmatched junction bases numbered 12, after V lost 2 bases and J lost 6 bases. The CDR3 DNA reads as TGTGCCAGCAGTGAATTGGGTAGCGGGAGTCTGCCCGATACGCAGTATTTT. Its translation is CASSELGSGSLPDTQYF.

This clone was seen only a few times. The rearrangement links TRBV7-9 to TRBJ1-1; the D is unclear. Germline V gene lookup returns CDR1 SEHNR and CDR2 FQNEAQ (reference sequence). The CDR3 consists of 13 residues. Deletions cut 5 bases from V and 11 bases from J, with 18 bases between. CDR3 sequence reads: CASSQEGSMGAFF. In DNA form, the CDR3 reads TGTGCCAGCAGCCAAGAAGGGAGCATGGGCGCTTTCTTT.

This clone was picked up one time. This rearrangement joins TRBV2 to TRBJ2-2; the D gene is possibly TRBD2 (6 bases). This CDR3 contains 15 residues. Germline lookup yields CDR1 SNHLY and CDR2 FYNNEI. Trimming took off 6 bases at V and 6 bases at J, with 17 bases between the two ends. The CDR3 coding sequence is TGTGCCAGCAGCCGATTCACAGGAGGGGCCGGGGAGCTGTTTTTT. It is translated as CASSRFTGGAGELFF.

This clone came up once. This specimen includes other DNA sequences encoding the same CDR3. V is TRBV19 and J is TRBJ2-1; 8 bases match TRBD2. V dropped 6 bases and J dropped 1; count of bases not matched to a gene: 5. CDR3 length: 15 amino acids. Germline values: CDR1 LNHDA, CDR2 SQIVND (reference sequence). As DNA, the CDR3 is TGTGCCAGTAGAACTAGCGGCCCTTCCTACAATGAGCAGTTCTTC. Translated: CASRTSGPSYNEQFF.